This T cell receptor beta chain was found in a study of T-cell reconstitution after alpha-beta-depleted transplantation in children. General observations from the study: Surviving recipient T cells and thymic progenitors accounted for the high day-60 TCRbeta diversity observed in some patients. Reports say that about two months after transplant, the alpha-beta T cells came out of several hundred graft clones that had expanded. Newly produced T cells mostly accounted for T-cell counts and diversity one year post-transplant.

A remark on this clonotype: Its antigen is undetermined.

It was with unique molecular identifiers that the TCRbeta library was prepared. TCRdb recomputed calls from the PCR reads with MiXCR, one row per CDR3 protein. The sample lists 670,000 or so distinct CDR3 sequences, around 12% seen once, with 0.79% in the top ten. This CDR3 has 16 residues. The germline V gene encodes CDR1 SGHKS and CDR2 YYEKEE (reference sequence). The V end was cut by 1 base, the J end by 7 bases, with 18 bases between. The V call is TRBV5-5, the J call TRBJ1-5; a possible D gene is TRBD1 (6 bases). This sequence was found in a girl under 10 years old with congenital amegakaryocytic thrombocytopenia, due to receive a stem cell transplant. Sequences were derived from PBMCs, sampled before TCRalphabeta/CD19-depleted stem cell transplant. For the CDR3, the DNA is TGTGCCAGCAGCTTGTACCCCGGGGGAACAGGGCAGCCCCAGCATTTT. This translates into CASSLYPGGTGQPQHF.